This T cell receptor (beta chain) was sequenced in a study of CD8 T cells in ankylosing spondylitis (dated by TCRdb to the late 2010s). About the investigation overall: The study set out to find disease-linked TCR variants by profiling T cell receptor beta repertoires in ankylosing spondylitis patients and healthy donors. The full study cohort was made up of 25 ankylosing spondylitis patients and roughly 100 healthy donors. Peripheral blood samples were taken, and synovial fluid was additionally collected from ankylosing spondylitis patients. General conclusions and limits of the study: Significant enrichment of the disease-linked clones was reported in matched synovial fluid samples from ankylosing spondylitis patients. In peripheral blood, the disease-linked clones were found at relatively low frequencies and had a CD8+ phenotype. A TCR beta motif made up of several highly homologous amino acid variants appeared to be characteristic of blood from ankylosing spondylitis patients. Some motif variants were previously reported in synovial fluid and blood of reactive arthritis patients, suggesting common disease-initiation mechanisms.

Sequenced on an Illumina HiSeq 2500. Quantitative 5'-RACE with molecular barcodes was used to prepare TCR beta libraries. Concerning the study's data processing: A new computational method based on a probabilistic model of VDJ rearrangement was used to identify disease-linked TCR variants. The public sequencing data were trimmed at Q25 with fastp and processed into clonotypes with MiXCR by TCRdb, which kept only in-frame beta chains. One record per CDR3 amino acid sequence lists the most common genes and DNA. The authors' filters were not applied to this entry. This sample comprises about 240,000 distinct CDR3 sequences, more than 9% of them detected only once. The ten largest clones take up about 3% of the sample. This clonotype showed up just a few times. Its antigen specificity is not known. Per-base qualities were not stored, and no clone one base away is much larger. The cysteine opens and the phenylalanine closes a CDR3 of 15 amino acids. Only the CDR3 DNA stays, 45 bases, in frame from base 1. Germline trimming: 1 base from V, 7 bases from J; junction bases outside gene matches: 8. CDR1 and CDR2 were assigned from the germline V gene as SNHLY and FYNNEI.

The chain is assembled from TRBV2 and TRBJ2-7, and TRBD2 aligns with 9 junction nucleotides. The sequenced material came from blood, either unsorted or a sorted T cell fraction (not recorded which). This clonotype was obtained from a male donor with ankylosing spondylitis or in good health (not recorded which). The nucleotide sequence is TGTGCCAGCAGTGAAGTAACTAGCGGGTTTGAAGAGCAGTACTTC. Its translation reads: CASSEVTSGFEEQYF. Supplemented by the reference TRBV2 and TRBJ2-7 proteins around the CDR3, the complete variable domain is EPEVTQTPSHQVTQMGQEVILRCVPISNHLYFYWYRQILGQKVEFLVSFYNNEISEKSEIFDDQFSVERPDGSNFTLKIRSTKLEDSAMYFCASSEVTSGFEEQYFGPGTRLTVT.